This TCR beta chain was recovered during a study of blood T cells in healthy people across ages. Study conclusions and caveats: Versus aged donors, long-lived donors had higher diversity and more naive CD4+ cells. Strong correlation linked observed beta diversity and percent naive T cells.

This clonotype was observed at least ten times. Antigen specificity is unknown. Then a second PCR, running roughly 7 to 11 cycles, was carried out with a sample-barcoded 5' primer and a J-beta primer mix. Every single cDNA molecule received a tag from a template-switch adaptor with 12 random nucleotides. TCRdb processed the 5' RACE reads anew with MiXCR; each CDR3 protein has one entry. The repertoire holds about 800,000 distinct CDR3 sequences, with nearly 60% as singletons. Drawn from each donor were roughly 10 milliliters of peripheral blood. The V gene lost 4 bases and the J gene lost 7 bases, with 12 bases spanning the gap. In germline, CDR1 is SQVTM, CDR2 ANQGSEA. This CDR3 is 12 amino acids long.

Specimen: blood. This TCR came from a young man in good health. The genes are TRBV29-1 and TRBJ2-3; no firm D call. The CDR3 DNA reads as TGCAGCGTTGGGCAGACGTTAAATACGCAGTATTTT. Translation gives CSVGQTLNTQYF.